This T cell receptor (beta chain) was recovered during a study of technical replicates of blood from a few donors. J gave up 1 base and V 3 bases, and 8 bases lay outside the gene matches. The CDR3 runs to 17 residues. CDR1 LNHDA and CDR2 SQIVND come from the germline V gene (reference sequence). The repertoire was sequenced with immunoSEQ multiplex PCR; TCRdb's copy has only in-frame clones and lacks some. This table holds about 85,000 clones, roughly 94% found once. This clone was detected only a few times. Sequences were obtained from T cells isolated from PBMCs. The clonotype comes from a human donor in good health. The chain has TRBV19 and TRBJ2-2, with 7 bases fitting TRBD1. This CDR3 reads CASSIGRGGLNTGELFF. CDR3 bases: TGTGCCAGTAGTATTGGGCGAGGGGGCTTGAACACCGGGGAGCTGTTTTTT.